The 16 T cell receptor beta chains given below trace back to one sample, sequenced in a study of blood T cell repertoires in COVID-19. The assay was immunoSEQ multiplex PCR, and TCRdb's table has in-frame clones only and misses some. The sample yields tens of thousands of clones, 80% to 90% seen once. Sequenced input: peripheral blood. The receptor set was obtained from an older woman with COVID-19, enrolled during active disease.

This clone was seen a few times. The genes are TRBV7-9 and TRBJ2-2, with TRBD2 as a possible D gene (6 bases). This CDR3 comprises 15 residues. The germline V and J ends were trimmed by 5 bases and 7 bases, with 17 bases remaining between them. Germline assignment: CDR1 SEHNR and CDR2 FQNEAQ (reference sequence). The CDR3 here is CASSPRDFDSGELFF. The CDR3 DNA reads as TGTGCCAGCAGCCCCCGGGACTTCGATAGCGGGGAGCTGTTTTTT.

V is TRBV5-8 and J is TRBJ2-7; D is undetermined. The V end lost 4 bases, the J end lost 2 bases, and 13 bases lay between the germline ends. In germline, CDR1 is SGHTS, CDR2 YDEGEE. This CDR3 region has 14 residues. The CDR3 protein is CASSGRAFTYEQYF. CDR3 nucleotides: TGTGCCAGCAGCGGTCGAGCGTTCACCTACGAGCAGTACTTC.

The chain's CDR3 is CASSPYRYEQYF. The CDR3 region has the DNA TGTGCCAGCAGCCCGTATCGCTACGAGCAGTACTTC. This sequence joins TRBV6-2 or TRBV6-3 and TRBJ2-7; D gene ambiguous. Trimming left V 6 bases short and J 3 bases short, with 9 bases between. The germline V gene has CDR1 MNHEY and CDR2 SVGEGT. The CDR3 runs 12 residues.

The chain uses TRBV24-1 and TRBJ1-3; no clear D gene. Deletions cut 3 bases from V and 1 base from J, with 6 bases between. Germline lookup yields CDR1 KGHDR and CDR2 SFDVKD. The CDR3 is made up of 14 amino acids. CDR3 DNA: TGTGCCACCAGTGATCCGGGGTCTGGAAACACCATATATTTT. Protein product: CATSDPGSGNTIYF.

Only one count was recorded for this clone. The V call is TRBV6-5, the J call TRBJ1-3, with 7 positions matching TRBD1. The CDR3 runs 15 residues. Germline assignment: CDR1 MNHEY and CDR2 SVGAGI. J was trimmed by 4 bases and V by 1 base; bases with no gene match: 4. The CDR3 sequence is CASSYYRGQGNTIYF. In nucleotides, the CDR3 is TGTGCCAGCAGTTACTACAGGGGACAGGGAAACACCATATATTTT.

This chain links TRBV9 with TRBJ2-7; 7 nucleotides match TRBD2. The J segment lost 2 bases and the V segment lost 0 bases, leaving 5 bases of the junction unmatched. Germline V gene data show CDR1 as SGDLS and CDR2 as YYNGEE. The CDR3 has 15 amino acids. Written as DNA, the CDR3 is TGTGCCAGCAGCGTAGGGCTAGCGGCCACCTACGAGCAGTACTTC. Protein sequence: CASSVGLAATYEQYF.

This chain uses TRBV14 with TRBJ2-7; perhaps TRBD1 as D (5 bases). Germline CDR1 SGHDN, CDR2 FVKESK. Between the trimmed V and J ends, which lost 1 base and 4 bases, there was a span of 11 bases. The CDR3 sequence is 14 residues long. For the CDR3, the DNA is TGTGCCAGCAGCCAAGTTATAGGGGAATACGAGCAGTACTTC. This sequence encodes CASSQVIGEYEQYF.

This chain connects TRBV5-1 to TRBJ2-2; TRBD1 is a possible D gene (5 bases). Between the trimmed V and J ends, which lost 0 bases and 5 bases, there was a span of 5 bases. Per germline, CDR1 SGHRS and CDR2 YFSETQ. The CDR3 covers 13 residues. The CDR3 nucleotides are TGCGCCAGCAGCTTGGAGGGGACCGGGGAGCTGTTTTTT. Amino acid sequence: CASSLEGTGELFF.

The rearrangement uses TRBV7-2 and TRBJ2-7, with 11 bases aligning to TRBD2. Per the germline V gene, CDR1 is SGHTA and CDR2 is FQGNSA. This CDR3 region has 15 residues. The V and J ends lost 3 bases and 1 base, in that order; junction bases with no gene match: 2. CDR3 nucleotides: TGTGCCAGCAGCTTGGGACTAGCGGTGTCCTACGAGCAGTACTTC. Its protein product is CASSLGLAVSYEQYF.

J is TRBJ1-4 and V is TRBV5-5, with unresolved D. The CDR3 extends over 15 amino acids. CDR1 and CDR2 from the germline V gene are SGHKS and YYEKEE (reference sequence). V lost 0 bases to trimming and J lost 0 bases, with 6 bases between them. CDR3 sequence: CASSLGSPTNEKLFF. CDR3 bases: TGTGCCAGCAGCTTGGGGAGCCCAACTAATGAAAAACTGTTTTTT.

V is TRBV30 and J is TRBJ1-5, with D possibly being TRBD1 (5 bases). V gave up 4 bases and J gave up 3 bases, with 10 bases separating them. The CDR3 has 13 amino acids. CDR1 is GTSNPN, CDR2 SVGIG, per germline (reference sequence). The CDR3 here is CAWNRQINQPQHF. The DNA for the CDR3 is TGTGCCTGGAATAGACAGATCAATCAGCCCCAGCATTTT.

CDR3: CASSSRLAGVVDTQYF. The CDR3 bases are TGTGCCAGTAGTTCAAGACTAGCGGGAGTGGTAGATACGCAGTATTTT. V usage is TRBV19 and J usage is TRBJ2-3, with 12 bases matching TRBD2. Germline values: CDR1 LNHDA, CDR2 SQIVND (reference sequence). This CDR3 has 16 residues. Trimming removed 5 bases from V and 5 bases from J; junction bases left unmatched: 8.

The rearrangement uses TRBV7-8 and TRBJ1-5; unclear D gene. V dropped 7 bases and J dropped 5 bases, with 21 bases sitting between them. CDR3 length: 16 amino acids. Germline assignment: CDR1 SGHVS and CDR2 FQNEAQ. CDR3 amino acids: CASTSRDAGSDQPQHF. The DNA of the CDR3 is TGTGCCAGCACCAGCCGGGATGCTGGATCGGATCAGCCCCAGCATTTT.

Here the CDR3 DNA reads TGTGCCAGCAGCGGTATAGCGGGAGGGGGAGAGACCCAGTACTTC. Its translation: CASSGIAGGGETQYF. V gene TRBV2 combines with J gene TRBJ2-5; 11 nucleotides agree with TRBD2. The CDR3 is 15 amino acids. J gave up 4 bases and V 6 bases, and 7 bases lay outside the gene matches. CDR1 SNHLY and CDR2 FYNNEI come from the germline V gene.

This clone occurred once. The rearrangement joins TRBV27 to TRBJ2-7, with a possible D match to TRBD1 (6 bases). This CDR3 region has 14 residues. Trimming took 6 bases from V and 0 from J, leaving 12 bases between them. Germline CDR1 is MNHEY and CDR2 is SMNVEV (reference sequence). In DNA form, the CDR3 reads TGTGCCAGCAGACGACAGGCGAGCTCCTACGAGCAGTACTTC. As protein: CASRRQASSYEQYF.

Points on this clone: One junction end does not reproduce the germline sequence, and a read error may be involved. The chain is built from TRBV7-9 and TRBJ1-5; TRBD1 might be the D (5 bases). The CDR3 covers 15 residues. Per the germline V gene, CDR1 is SEHNR and CDR2 is FQNEAQ (reference sequence). DNA for the CDR3: TGTGCCGGCAGCCCCTCGGGGGGTCCAAATCAGCCCCAGCATTTT. Translation: CAGSPSGGPNQPQHF.